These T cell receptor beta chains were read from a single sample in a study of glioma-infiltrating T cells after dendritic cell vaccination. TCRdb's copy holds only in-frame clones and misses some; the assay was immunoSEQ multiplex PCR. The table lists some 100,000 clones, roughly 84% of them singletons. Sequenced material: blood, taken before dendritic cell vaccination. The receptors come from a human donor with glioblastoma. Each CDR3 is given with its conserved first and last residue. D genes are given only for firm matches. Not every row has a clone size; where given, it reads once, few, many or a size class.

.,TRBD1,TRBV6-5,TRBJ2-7,TGTGCCAGCAGCCAAACAAACAGGGGATACGAGCAGTACTTC,CASSQTNRGYEQYF
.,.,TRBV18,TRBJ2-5,TGTGCCAGCTCGCAGGGCCAAGAGACCCAGTACTTC,CASSQGQETQYF
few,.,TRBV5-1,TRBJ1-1,TGCGCCAGCAGCTTGGTATCAGGGAGGGGTACTGAAGCTTTCTTT,CASSLVSGRGTEAFF
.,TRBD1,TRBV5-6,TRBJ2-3,TGTGCCAGCAGCCTAAGAGGGACAGGGGGCGCAGATACGCAGTATTTT,CASSLRGTGGADTQYF
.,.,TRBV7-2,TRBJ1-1,TGTGCCAGCAGCCCCCGGGGGGGCACTGAAGCTTTCTTT,CASSPRGGTEAFF
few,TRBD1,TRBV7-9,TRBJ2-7,TGTGCCAGCAGCTCCCGGGACAGGGACTACGAGCAGTACTTC,CASSSRDRDYEQYF
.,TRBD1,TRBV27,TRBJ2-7,TGTGCCGGGGGGGACAGGGGGTCCTACGAGCAGTACTTC,CAGGDRGSYEQYF
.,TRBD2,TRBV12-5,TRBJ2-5,TGTGCTAGTGGTTTGGTACTCGGGGGGGCTCAAGAGACCCAGTACTTC,CASGLVLGGAQETQYF
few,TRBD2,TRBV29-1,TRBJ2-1,TGCAGCGTTGATATCGCGGGGGGGCCGGTTACCAATGAGCAGTTCTTC,CSVDIAGGPVTNEQFF
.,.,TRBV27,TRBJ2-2,TGTGCCAGCAGGATGACACGCATCGGGGAGCTGTTTTTT,CASRMTRIGELFF
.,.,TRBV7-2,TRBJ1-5,TGTGCCAGCAGCTTAGAATCGGCAGACATACATTTT,CASSLESADIHF
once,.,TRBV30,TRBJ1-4,TGTGCCTGGAGTGTAGGCAGGCGAGAAAAACTGTTTTTT,CAWSVGRREKLFF
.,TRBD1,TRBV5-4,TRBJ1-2,TGTGCCAGCAGCTTGGGGCGGACAGGGGGAGGCTATGGCTACACCTTC,CASSLGRTGGGYGYTF
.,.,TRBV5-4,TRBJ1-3,TGTGCCAGCAGCTTGGCCGGTAGCACAACTGGAAACACCATATATTTT,CASSLAGSTTGNTIYF
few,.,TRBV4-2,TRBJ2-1,TGTGCCAGCAGCCAAGATATGGGCGGGGTAGTGCAGTTCTTC,CASSQDMGGVVQFF
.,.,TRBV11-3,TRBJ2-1,TGTGCCAGCAGGGGAGGAGGGGGGGGGAATGAGCAGTTCTTC,CASRGGGGGNEQFF
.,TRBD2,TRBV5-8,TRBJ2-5,TGTGCCAGCAGCCCCCGGGAGGGCGGGGAGACCCAGTACTTC,CASSPREGGETQYF
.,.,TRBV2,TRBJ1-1,TGTGCCAGCAGTGAGGGGCAGTTACCCATGAACACTGAAGCTTTCTTT,CASSEGQLPMNTEAFF
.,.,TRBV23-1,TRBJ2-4,TGCGCCAGCAGTCACCCACAGGAGACTTTCCCCAACATTCAGTACTTC,CASSHPQETFPNIQYF
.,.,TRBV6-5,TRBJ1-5,TGTGCCAGCAGTTTCGACAACTATCAGCCCCAGCATTTT,CASSFDNYQPQHF
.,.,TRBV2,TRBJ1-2,TGTGCCAGCAGTGGACAGTATTCCCTGGGTACCTTC,CASSGQYSLGTF
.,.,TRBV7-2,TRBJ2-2,TGTGCCAGCAGCGCCACCGGGACCGGGGAGCTGTTTTTT,CASSATGTGELFF
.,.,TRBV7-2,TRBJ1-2,TGTGCCAGCAGTCCAACAGAACATCATGGCTACACCTTC,CASSPTEHHGYTF
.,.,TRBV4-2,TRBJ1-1,TGTGCCAGCAGCCAAGATCCGGGGGGAGGAGAGAACACTGAAGCTTTCTTT,CASSQDPGGGENTEAFF
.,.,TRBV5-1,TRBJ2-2,TGCGCCAGCAGCCCTGGACCCGGGACTAACACCGGGGAGCTGTTTTTT,CASSPGPGTNTGELFF
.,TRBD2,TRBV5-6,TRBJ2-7,TGTGCCAGCAGCTTGGGTCGGGGGGACGAGCAGTACTTC,CASSLGRGDEQYF
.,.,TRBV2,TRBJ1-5,TGTGCCAGCAGTGGTAGGAGCGGCAATCAGCCCCAGCATTTT,CASSGRSGNQPQHF
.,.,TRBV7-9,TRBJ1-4,TGTGCCAGCAGCTACCTAACAACTAATGAAAAACTGTTTTTT,CASSYLTTNEKLFF
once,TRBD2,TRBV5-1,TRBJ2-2,TGCGCCAGCAGCATAGCGGGGGGGCCCGGGGAGCTGTTTTTT,CASSIAGGPGELFF
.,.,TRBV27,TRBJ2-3,TGTGCCAGCAGCCGGACAGGCGGGGAGGCCTGGCCAGATACGCAGTATTTT,CASSRTGGEAWPDTQYF
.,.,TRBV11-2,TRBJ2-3,TGTGCCAGCAGCTTACGGTCTCAGGGGAGGGGGTCAGATACGCAGTATTTT,CASSLRSQGRGSDTQYF
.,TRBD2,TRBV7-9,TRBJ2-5,TGTGCCAGCAGCTCGGGACTACTCCAAGAGACCCAGTACTTC,CASSSGLLQETQYF
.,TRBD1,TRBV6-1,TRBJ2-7,TGTGCCAGCAGGTCGGGACAGGGCAAAGGCTACGAGCAGTACTTC,CASRSGQGKGYEQYF
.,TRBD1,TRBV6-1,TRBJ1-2,TGTGCCAGCAGTGAGGCGACAGGGTTCTATGGCTACACCTTC,CASSEATGFYGYTF
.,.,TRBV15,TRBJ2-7,TGTGCCACCAGCAGAGCTAGCTCCGAGCAGTACTTC,CATSRASSEQYF
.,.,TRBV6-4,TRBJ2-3,TGTGCCAGCAGTGACGATCTGGCTAGCACAGATACGCAGTATTTT,CASSDDLASTDTQYF
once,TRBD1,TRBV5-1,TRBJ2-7,TGCGCCAGCAGCTCGGACAGGGGAGGCGGGATAGGACACGAGCAGTACTTC,CASSSDRGGGIGHEQYF
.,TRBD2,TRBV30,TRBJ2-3,TGTGCCTCCCTAGCGGGAGCGGGAGATACGCAGTATTTT,CASLAGAGDTQYF
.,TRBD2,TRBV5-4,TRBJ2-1,TGTGCCAGCAGCTTGGGGACTAGCGGGCCTAACAATGAGCAGTTCTTC,CASSLGTSGPNNEQFF
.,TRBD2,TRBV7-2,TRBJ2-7,TGTGCCAGCAGCTTAGTCATGGCGCTAGCGGCATCCGAGCAGTACTTC,CASSLVMALAASEQYF
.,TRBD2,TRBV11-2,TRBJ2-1,TGTGCCAGCAGCCCTAAGGGGGGGACTAGCGGGGTCCAATACAATGAGCAGTTCTTC,CASSPKGGTSGVQYNEQFF
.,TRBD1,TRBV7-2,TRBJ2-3,TGTGCCAGCAGCTTAGTAGGACAGGATCCCTCCGATACGCAGTATTTT,CASSLVGQDPSDTQYF
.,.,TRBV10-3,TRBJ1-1,TGTGCCATCGGGGAACAAGGGGGAGCTTTCTTT,CAIGEQGGAFF
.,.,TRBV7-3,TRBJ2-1,TGTGCCAGCGGGGAAGGGACTTCAGAGCAGTTCTTC,CASGEGTSEQFF
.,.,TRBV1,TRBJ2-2,TGCACCAGCAGCCATGTCACCGGGACTAGCGGGGTCGGGGAGCTGTTTTTT,CTSSHVTGTSGVGELFF
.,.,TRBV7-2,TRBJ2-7,TGTGCCAGCAGCTTAAGGGGCAAAGGAAGTTACGAGCAGTACTTC,CASSLRGKGSYEQYF
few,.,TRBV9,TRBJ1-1,TGTGCCAGCAGCCAGGGTCCGAACACTGAAGCTTTCTTT,CASSQGPNTEAFF
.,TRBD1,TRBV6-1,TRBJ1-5,TGTGCCAGCAGACCCGAAGGACAGGGAAATCAGCCCCAGCATTTT,CASRPEGQGNQPQHF
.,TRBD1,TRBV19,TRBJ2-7,TGTGCCAGTAGTACAACCGGGACAGGGCGGAACGAGCAGTACTTC,CASSTTGTGRNEQYF
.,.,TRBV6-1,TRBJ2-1,TGTGCCAGCAGTGAAGCGCTTCGAACGGGCAATGAGCAGTTCTTC,CASSEALRTGNEQFF
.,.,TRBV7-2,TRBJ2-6,TGTGCCAGCAGCTCCGGACAGCCCCGGGTGGGGGCCAACGTCCTGACTTTC,CASSSGQPRVGANVLTF
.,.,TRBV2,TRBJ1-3,TGTGCCAGCAGTGTGGGAGACCGTAGGGAAAACACCATATATTTT,CASSVGDRRENTIYF
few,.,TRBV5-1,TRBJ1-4,TGCGCCAGCAGCTCCACAGGGAGAGATGAAAAACTGTTTTTT,CASSSTGRDEKLFF
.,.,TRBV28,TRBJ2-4,TGTGCCAGCAGAACTGGTTTCGGCAAAAACATTCAGTACTTC,CASRTGFGKNIQYF
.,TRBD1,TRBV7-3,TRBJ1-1,TGTGCCAGCAGCTTGACAGGGGGGAACACTGAAGCTTTCTTT,CASSLTGGNTEAFF